Listed here are 12 T cell receptor beta chains from one sample, sequenced in a study of T cells after yellow fever vaccination. TCRdb called the 5' RACE reads again in MiXCR, with one record for every CDR3 protein. The sample records about 240,000 distinct CDR3 sequences, less than 8.5% being singletons. Material: CD4+ T cells sorted from PBMCs, obtained 15 days after the yellow fever booster vaccination. The receptors come from a man younger than 40 who received the YFV17D yellow fever vaccine.

This clonotype occurred many times. J is TRBJ1-1 and V is TRBV7-2; possible D gene TRBD1, 5 bases. The length of the CDR3 is 15 residues. CDR1 is SGHTA and CDR2 is FQGNSA in the germline V gene. The germline V and J ends were trimmed by 1 base and 5 bases, with 14 bases remaining between them. This CDR3 is CASSLGGLGGTEAFF. The CDR3 DNA follows: TGTGCCAGCAGCTTAGGAGGATTGGGGGGAACTGAAGCTTTCTTT.

This clonotype was found many times. The CDR3 DNA is TGTGCCAGCAGGATACCGGCCGGCGATACGCAGTATTTT. This encodes CASRIPAGDTQYF. This chain joins TRBV6-5 and TRBJ2-3; D gene unclear. V was pared by 6 bases and J by 6 bases, with 13 bases between. The CDR3 has 13 residues. CDR1 MNHEY and CDR2 SVGAGI come from the germline V gene.

The genes are TRBV20-1 and TRBJ2-1; TRBD2 matches at 9 bases. V lost 4 bases, J lost 5 bases, and 12 bases stayed unmatched. Looked up from germline, CDR1 is DFQATT and CDR2 is SNEGSKA (reference sequence). The CDR3 extends over 16 amino acids. The CDR3 bases are TGCAGTGCTACCCCATCGCATAGCGGGAGAGACAATGAGCAGTTCTTC. Encoded protein: CSATPSHSGRDNEQFF.

The CDR3 region has the DNA TGCAGTGCTCCCTTATGGGGCACAGATACGCAGTATTTT. As protein: CSAPLWGTDTQYF. The chain couples TRBV20-1 to TRBJ2-3; no reliable D call. The CDR3 is 13 residues long. CDR1 DFQATT and CDR2 SNEGSKA come from the germline V gene (reference sequence). The V and J ends lost 5 bases and 1 base respectively, with 10 bases between them.

In its sample, this clonotype was seen many times. The chain recombines TRBV18 with TRBJ1-1; possibly TRBD1 for D (6 bases). Per the germline V gene, CDR1 is KGHSH and CDR2 is LQKENI. V was trimmed by 0 bases and J by 6 bases, leaving 11 bases between them. The CDR3 runs 14 residues. The CDR3 sequence: CASSPPTGPSEAFF. The DNA for the CDR3 is TGTGCCAGCTCACCACCCACAGGGCCTTCTGAAGCTTTCTTT. Full variable domain (missing parts from reference TRBV18 and TRBJ1-1): NAGVMQNPRHLVRRRGQEARLRCSPMKGHSHVYWYRQLPEEGLKFMVYLQKENIIDESGMPKERFSAEFPKEGPSILRIQQVVRGDSAAYFCASSPPTGPSEAFFGQGTRLTVV.

This clonotype was counted at least ten times. The chain links TRBV20-1 to TRBJ2-1; D is possibly TRBD1 or TRBD2 (5 bases each). The V end lost 4 bases, the J end lost 5 bases, and 15 bases lay between the germline ends. Germline V gene data show CDR1 as DFQATT and CDR2 as SNEGSKA (reference sequence). The CDR3 covers 14 residues. As DNA, the CDR3 is TGCAGTGCTACCATCCCGGGACGGGACAATGAGCAGTTCTTC. Protein sequence: CSATIPGRDNEQFF.

This clonotype has only a few counts. The rearrangement links TRBV5-4 to TRBJ2-1; a possible D gene is TRBD2 (6 bases). The CDR3 is 16 residues long. Per germline, CDR1 SGHNT and CDR2 YYREEE (reference sequence). Trimming left V 3 bases short and J 6 bases short, with 19 bases between. CDR3 bases: TGTGCCAGCAGCTCCCCTCTCCGGGAGACCAGCAATGAGCAGTTCTTC. Translation gives CASSSPLRETSNEQFF.

At least ten counts were recorded for this clonotype. This chain links TRBV20-1 with TRBJ2-7, with 8 bases aligning to TRBD1. Per germline, CDR1 DFQATT and CDR2 SNEGSKA (reference sequence). J lost 3 bases, V lost 4 bases, and 11 bases had no gene match. The CDR3 totals 15 residues. Written as DNA, the CDR3 is TGCAGTGCTACTACGATGCAGGGGGCCAGCTACGAGCAGTACTTC. It encodes CSATTMQGASYEQYF.

This clonotype came up a few times. This chain's CDR3 is CASSLSRGPEAFF. The CDR3 nucleotides read TGTGCCAGCAGCTTGTCCAGGGGTCCTGAAGCTTTCTTT. The gene calls are TRBV5-5 and TRBJ1-1; TRBD1 might be the D (6 bases). Germline V gene data show CDR1 as SGHKS and CDR2 as YYEKEE (reference sequence). The V gene lost 1 base and the J gene lost 6 bases, with 10 bases spanning the gap. The CDR3 spans 13 residues.

This clonotype has ten or more counts. The chain employs TRBV5-6 and TRBJ1-2; D ambiguous. CDR1 and CDR2 (germline): SGHDT, YYEEEE. The CDR3 contains 12 residues. V was cut by 2 bases and J by 8 bases, with 10 bases left in between. CDR3 amino acids: CASSLRESGYTF. In DNA, the CDR3 is TGTGCCAGCAGCTTAAGAGAAAGCGGCTACACCTTC.

In this sample, this clonotype turned up many times. CDR3 DNA sequence: TGTGCCAGCAGTTTAGCGGCGGGAGGGCCAAAGCAGTACTTC. This codes for CASSLAAGGPKQYF. V gene TRBV12-3 or TRBV12-4 combines with J gene TRBJ2-7; 9 positions agree with TRBD2. V shed 0 bases, J shed 8 bases, and the junction held 5 bases outside the gene matches. The CDR3 extends over 14 amino acids.

The chain has TRBV30 and TRBJ2-7, with 12 bases identical to TRBD2. Germline CDR1 and CDR2: GTSNPN and SVGIG (reference sequence). The ends lost 8 bases at V and 5 bases at J; junction bases unmatched: 13. This CDR3 region has 15 residues. The CDR3 loop is CAQRLAGGPRHEQYF. CDR3 DNA sequence: TGTGCCCAGCGGCTAGCGGGAGGGCCCCGGCACGAGCAGTACTTC.